This T cell receptor beta chain was recorded in a study of persistence of HIV-infected CD4 T cells. Regarding the study as a whole: TCRbeta richness was lower in CMV- and Gag-responding cells than in anti-CD3/anti-CD28-responding cells.

Sequencing used immunoSEQ version 4 in survey mode. Sequencing used immunoSEQ multiplex PCR; TCRdb keeps in-frame clones, though not all of them. This sample has roughly 41,000 clones, with 87% found just once. Nonspecific anti-CD3/anti-CD28 bead stimulation represents the broad CD4+ T cell repertoire. Sorting selected CD4+ T cells upregulating both CD40 ligand and CD69. On this clone: The antigen is not known.

The V gene's germline CDR1 is MNHNY and CDR2 SVGAGI (reference sequence). V was clipped by 6 bases and J by 7 bases; unmatched bases: 0. The CDR3 loop spans 12 amino acids. The TCR was taken from an adult man with HIV who was CMV-seropositive. Source: CD4+ T cells sorted from PBMCs after roughly 20-hour stimulation, taken from a patient who received antiretroviral therapy. The chain carries TRBV6-6 and TRBJ1-6, with 7 bases lining up with TRBD1. In DNA form, the CDR3 reads TGTGCCAGCAGACAGGGGAATTCACCCCTCCACTTT. Protein: CASRQGNSPLHF.